The T cell receptor beta chain under discussion was sequenced for a study of blood T cell repertoires in COVID-19. Sequencing used immunoSEQ multiplex PCR; TCRdb keeps in-frame clones, though not all of them. This sample carries about 130,000 clones, about 77% of them seen once, and the ten largest clones take around 18%. The junction had 15 bases not matched to a gene; V was cut back by 4 bases and J by 7 bases. Per germline, CDR1 MGHRA and CDR2 YSYEKL. The CDR3 totals 17 residues. The specimen sequenced was peripheral blood. The chain joins TRBV4-1 to TRBJ2-1, with 8 bases lining up with TRBD2. The sequence came from a man older than 75 with acute or convalescent COVID-19. The CDR3 loop reads CASSRGGLAPLGNEQFF. CDR3 nucleotide sequence: TGCGCCAGCAGCCGCGGCGGACTAGCCCCACTGGGAAATGAGCAGTTCTTC.